The 3 T cell receptor beta chains reported below all come from one sample, sequenced in a study of T cells in pancreatic ductal adenocarcinoma. No neoadjuvant therapy was given to the selected pancreatic ductal adenocarcinoma patients before their surgery. Repertoires were generated with immunoSEQ multiplex PCR, while TCRdb's copy carries only in-frame clones and drops some. The data hold around 100,000 clones, with over 90% observed a single time. The specimen was PBMCs. Source of these receptors: a human donor with pancreatic ductal adenocarcinoma.

The rearrangement links TRBV6-4 to TRBJ2-1; a weak D match, TRBD1 (5 bases). The germline V gene has CDR1 MRHNA and CDR2 SNTAGT. Trimming took 0 bases from V and 8 from J, leaving 14 bases between them. The CDR3 runs 15 residues. The chain's CDR3 is CASSDSGQGTDEQFF. Written as DNA, the CDR3 is TGTGCCAGCAGTGACTCGGGGCAGGGTACCGATGAGCAGTTCTTC.

J is TRBJ2-3 and V is TRBV28; TRBD1 matches 8 bases. V was pared by 5 bases and J by 0 bases, with 7 bases of the junction left unmatched. Germline V gene sequence: CDR1 MDHEN, CDR2 SYDVKM. This CDR3 region has 16 residues. CDR3 in DNA: TGTGCCAGCAGTGGACAGGGTTACTCTAGCACAGATACGCAGTATTTT. This codes for CASSGQGYSSTDTQYF.

The chain is built from TRBV6-4 and TRBJ2-1; the D gene is possibly TRBD1 (6 bases). CDR1 is MRHNA, CDR2 SNTAGT, per germline. Trimming removed 4 bases at V and 2 bases at J, with 12 bases between. The CDR3 covers 15 residues. The CDR3 protein is CASSGVQGPYNEQFF. In DNA form, the CDR3 reads TGTGCCAGCAGTGGAGTACAGGGACCCTACAATGAGCAGTTCTTC.